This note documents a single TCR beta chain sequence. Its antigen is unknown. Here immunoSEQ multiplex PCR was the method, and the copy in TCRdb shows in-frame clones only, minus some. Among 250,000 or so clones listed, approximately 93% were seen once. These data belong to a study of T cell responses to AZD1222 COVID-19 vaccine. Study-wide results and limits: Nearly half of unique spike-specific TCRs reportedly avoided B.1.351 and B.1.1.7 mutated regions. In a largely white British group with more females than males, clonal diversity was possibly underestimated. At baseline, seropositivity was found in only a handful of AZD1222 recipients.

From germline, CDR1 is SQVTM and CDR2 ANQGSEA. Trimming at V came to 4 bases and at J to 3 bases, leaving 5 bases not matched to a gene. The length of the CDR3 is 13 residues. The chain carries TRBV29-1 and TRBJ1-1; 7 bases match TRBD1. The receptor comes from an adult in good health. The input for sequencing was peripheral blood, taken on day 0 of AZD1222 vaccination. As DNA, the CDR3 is TGCAGCGTTGTGGGGACAGTGTACACTGAAGCTTTCTTT. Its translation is CSVVGTVYTEAFF.